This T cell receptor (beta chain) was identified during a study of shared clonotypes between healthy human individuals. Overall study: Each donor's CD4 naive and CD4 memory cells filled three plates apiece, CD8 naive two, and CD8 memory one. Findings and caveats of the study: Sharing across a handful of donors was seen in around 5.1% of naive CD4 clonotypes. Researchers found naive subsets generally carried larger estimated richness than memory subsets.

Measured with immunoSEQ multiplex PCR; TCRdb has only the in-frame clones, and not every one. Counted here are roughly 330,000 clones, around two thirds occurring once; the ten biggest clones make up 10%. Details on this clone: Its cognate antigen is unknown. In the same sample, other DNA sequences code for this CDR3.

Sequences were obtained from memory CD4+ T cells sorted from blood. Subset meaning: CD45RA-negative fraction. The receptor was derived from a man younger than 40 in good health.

The CDR3 nucleotides read TGTGCCAGCAGCTTAGTATCCGGGCCCCAGCATTTT. Translated, it gives CASSLVSGPQHF. The chain combines TRBV7-9 with TRBJ1-5; D gene ambiguous. The CDR3 totals 12 residues. Trimming stripped 1 base from V and 9 bases from J, with 7 bases between. The V gene's germline CDR1 is SEHNR and CDR2 FQNEAQ (reference sequence).